A single sample gave rise to the 21 T cell receptor beta chains below, sequenced in a study of vaccination and CD4 T cells after COVID-19. Treatment defined: roughly ten-day PBMC culture with coronavirus spike peptide pools or control peptides (ViraFEST assay). Their recognized antigens are unknown. The Oncomine TCR Beta short-read assay was what sequenced the DNA obtained from cultured CD4+ T cells. TCRdb processed the PCR reads anew with MiXCR; each CDR3 protein has one entry. The sample consists of under 15,000 distinct CDR3 sequences, approximately 55% of them appearing once. The sample was CD4+ T cells from blood, cultured in vitro. All receptors derive from a human donor who had recovered from COVID-19.

CDR3 region: CASSPIVAQETQYF. CDR3 coding DNA: TGTGCCAGCAGCCCGATAGTCGCCCAAGAGACCCAGTACTTC. The genes are TRBV11-2 and TRBJ2-5; D unclear. Germline V CDR1 and CDR2: SGHAT, FQNNGV. The V gene lost 5 bases and the J gene lost 1 base, with 11 bases spanning the gap. The CDR3 length is 14 residues.

The rearrangement links TRBV7-6 to TRBJ2-1, with D tentatively TRBD1 or TRBD2 (6 bases each). The germline V gene has CDR1 SGHVS and CDR2 FNYEAQ. This CDR3 contains 16 residues. With 2 bases removed from V and 3 bases from J, the gap between germline ends came to 14 bases. Here the CDR3 DNA reads TGTGCCAGCAGCTTATTTGAGGGGGGAGACTACAATGAGCAGTTCTTC. Residues: CASSLFEGGDYNEQFF. Full variable domain (remainder filled in from reference TRBV7-6 and TRBJ2-1): GAGVSQSPRYKVTKRGQDVALRCDPISGHVSLYWYRQALGQGPEFLTYFNYEAQQDKSGLPNDRFSAERPEGSISTLTIQRTEQRDSAMYRCASSLFEGGDYNEQFFGPGTRLTVL.

This chain joins TRBV6-1 and TRBJ1-2; D is undetermined. V was cut by 8 bases and J by 4 bases, with 26 bases left in between. This CDR3 has 17 amino acids. CDR1 is MNHNS, CDR2 SASEGT, per germline. CDR3 nucleotides: TGTGCCAGCCAACGTTTCGAGCGGGTAGCAACCCCCTATGGCTACACCTTC. It translates to CASQRFERVATPYGYTF.

V gene TRBV5-1 combines with J gene TRBJ1-1, with a weak D call TRBD1 (6 bases). CDR1 is SGHRS and CDR2 is YFSETQ in the germline V gene. V shed 4 bases and J shed 5 bases, with 15 bases lying between them. The CDR3 is 14 amino acids. For the CDR3, the DNA is TGCGCCAGCAGCCCGGGAACAGGGTGGACTGAAGCTTTCTTT. It encodes CASSPGTGWTEAFF. Together with reference TRBV5-1 and TRBJ1-1, the CDR3 gives the full variable domain: KAGVTQTPRYLIKTRGQQVTLSCSPISGHRSVSWYQQTPGQGLQFLFEYFSETQRNKGNFPGRFSGRQFSNSRSEMNVSTLELGDSALYLCASSPGTGWTEAFFGQGTRLTVV.

This clonotype was seen more than once but under ten times. The chain is built from TRBV5-1 and TRBJ1-5; D perhaps matches TRBD1 (5 bases). The CDR3 is made up of 15 amino acids. V lost 0 bases, J lost 0 bases, and 7 bases lay in between. Germline V gene data show CDR1 as SGHRS and CDR2 as YFSETQ. In DNA, the CDR3 is TGCGCCAGCAGCTTGGCAGGGATTAGCAATCAGCCCCAGCATTTT. It yields the protein CASSLAGISNQPQHF.

The chain links TRBV20-1 to TRBJ2-5; 7 nucleotides align to TRBD1. The V segment lost 6 bases and the J segment 2 bases; nucleotides outside the gene matches: 9. CDR1 DFQATT and CDR2 SNEGSKA come from the germline V gene (reference sequence). The CDR3 spans 14 residues. Here the CDR3 DNA reads TGCAGTGCAAACCGACAGGGTCGACAAGAGACCCAGTACTTC. This gives the protein CSANRQGRQETQYF.

This clonotype was seen a handful of times. The genes are TRBV19 and TRBJ1-2; 7 bases match TRBD1. V lost 1 base, J lost 6 bases, and 17 bases stayed unmatched. Germline-derived CDR1 and CDR2 are LNHDA and SQIVND (reference sequence). There are 18 residues in the CDR3. The CDR3 sequence is CASSIVRGTVKGAHGYTF. DNA of the CDR3: TGTGCCAGTAGTATAGTGAGGGGGACAGTGAAGGGGGCTCATGGCTACACCTTC.

The chain employs TRBV7-2 and TRBJ1-1; D is unresolved. The CDR3 is 13 residues long. The V end was cut by 2 bases, the J end by 1 base, with 5 bases between. The germline CDR1 and CDR2 sequences are SGHTA and FQGNSA. Here the CDR3 reads CASSLPANTEAFF. The CDR3 DNA sequence: TGTGCCAGCAGCTTACCAGCGAACACTGAAGCTTTCTTT.

This clonotype turned up a few times. V and J are TRBV2 and TRBJ1-4; TRBD1 might be the D (6 bases). Germline V gives CDR1 SNHLY, CDR2 FYNNEI. V lost 0 bases, J lost 8 bases, and 10 bases lay in between. The CDR3 totals 14 residues. The CDR3 DNA sequence: TGTGCCAGCAGTGAAGCCGGGGGCTCGGAAAAACTGTTTTTT. Translating it yields CASSEAGGSEKLFF.

This clonotype was seen a few times. The gene calls are TRBV7-2 and TRBJ2-2, with no clear D. The CDR3 is 13 residues long. Germline CDR1 and CDR2: SGHTA and FQGNSA. V gave up 5 bases and J gave up 5 bases, with 9 bases separating them. The CDR3 DNA reads TGTGCCAGCAGCGCGCGGAAGACCGGGGAGCTGTTTTTT. This sequence encodes CASSARKTGELFF.

The genes are TRBV2 and TRBJ2-3; 14 bases map to TRBD2. CDR1 is SNHLY, CDR2 FYNNEI, per germline. The CDR3 is 16 residues long. With V trimmed by 7 bases and J by 4 bases, 7 bases remained unmatched. As DNA, the CDR3 is TGTGCCAGCACCTTGACTAGCGGGGGGGCCTCAGATACGCAGTATTTT. It translates to CASTLTSGGASDTQYF.

This chain connects TRBV12-3 or TRBV12-4 to TRBJ2-3; the D gene could be TRBD1 or TRBD2 (6 bases each). The CDR3 spans 17 residues. The V end lost 3 bases, the J end lost 4 bases, and 20 bases lay between the germline ends. Written as DNA, the CDR3 is TGTGCCAGCAGTTTCCGGTCAAGGGGGGATGGTGCAGATACGCAGTATTTT. Protein: CASSFRSRGDGADTQYF.

This chain joins TRBV19 and TRBJ1-2; the match to TRBD1 covers 8 bases. Germline V lookup: CDR1 LNHDA, CDR2 SQIVND (reference sequence). This CDR3 has 16 residues. Trimming at V came to 2 bases and at J to 2 bases, leaving 7 bases not matched to a gene. The CDR3 DNA is TGTGCCAGTAGTATATTCGGGACAGGTGGGAACTATGGCTACACCTTC. This codes for CASSIFGTGGNYGYTF. Complete variable domain (other parts from reference TRBV19 and TRBJ1-2): DGGITQSPKYLFRKEGQNVTLSCEQNLNHDAMYWYRQDPGQGLRLIYYSQIVNDFQKGDIAEGYSVSREKKESFPLTVTSAQKNPTAFYLCASSIFGTGGNYGYTFGSGTRLTVV.

This chain joins TRBV12-3 or TRBV12-4 and TRBJ2-5; TRBD2 agrees at 10 bases. The CDR3 sequence is 15 residues long. The V gene end was trimmed by 3 bases and the J gene end by 5 bases; junction bases not matched to a gene: 6. The CDR3 sequence is CASSFKRGGQETQYF. The CDR3 DNA is TGTGCCAGCAGTTTTAAGCGGGGGGGCCAGGAGACCCAGTACTTC.

This rearrangement joins TRBV20-1 to TRBJ2-1; maybe TRBD2 (7 bases). The CDR3 runs 14 residues. CDR1 is DFQATT, CDR2 SNEGSKA, per germline (reference sequence). Between the trimmed V and J ends, which lost 5 bases and 4 bases, there was a span of 15 bases. The CDR3 protein is CSAPKGGAYNEQFF. The CDR3 DNA reads as TGCAGTGCTCCAAAGGGGGGGGCGTACAATGAGCAGTTCTTC.

J is TRBJ2-2 and V is TRBV11-3, with D perhaps matching TRBD2 (5 bases). From germline, CDR1 is SGHNT and CDR2 YENEEA. The V and J ends lost 6 bases and 4 bases respectively, with 18 bases between them. The CDR3 runs to 16 residues. This CDR3 is CASSPGNSGATGELFF. The CDR3 nucleotides read TGTGCCAGCAGTCCCGGGAACAGCGGTGCCACCGGGGAGCTGTTTTTT.

The chain carries TRBV7-2 and TRBJ2-5; 7 bases are shared with TRBD1. This CDR3 contains 14 residues. The V and J ends lost 3 bases and 3 bases, in that order; junction bases with no gene match: 4. Per the germline V gene, CDR1 is SGHTA and CDR2 is FQGNSA. CDR3 nucleotide sequence: TGTGCCAGCAGCTTGGGACAGATCGAAGAGACCCAGTACTTC. The encoded protein is CASSLGQIEETQYF.

The chain couples TRBV6-5 to TRBJ2-7; 12 bases agree with TRBD1. V was pared by 1 base and J by 9 bases, with 13 bases of the junction left unmatched. Germline V gene data show CDR1 as MNHEY and CDR2 as SVGAGI. This CDR3 spans 17 amino acids. This CDR3 reads CASSYWDRGRMRFGQYF. The CDR3 DNA follows: TGTGCCAGCAGTTACTGGGACAGGGGGCGCATGAGATTCGGGCAGTACTTC.

The genes are TRBV18 and TRBJ2-3; D is possibly TRBD1 (6 bases). The germline V and J ends were trimmed by 3 bases and 4 bases, with 11 bases remaining between them. There are 14 residues in the CDR3. CDR1 is KGHSH, CDR2 LQKENI, per germline. The CDR3 protein is CASSPVGGSDTQYF. The CDR3 DNA follows: TGTGCCAGCTCACCCGTAGGGGGATCAGATACGCAGTATTTT.

The chain has TRBV19 and TRBJ1-1, with D uncertain. Germline V lookup: CDR1 LNHDA, CDR2 SQIVND (reference sequence). V was pared by 4 bases and J by 1 base, with 4 bases between. CDR3 size: 12 residues. CDR3 DNA sequence: TGTGCCAGTAGTACGAGGAACACTGAAGCTTTCTTT. This gives the protein CASSTRNTEAFF.

This sequence joins TRBV19 and TRBJ2-3; D perhaps matches TRBD2 (5 bases). Per germline, CDR1 LNHDA and CDR2 SQIVND (reference sequence). The CDR3 length is 14 residues. Trimming stripped 6 bases from V and 2 bases from J, with 12 bases between. CDR3 nucleotide sequence: TGTGCCAGTAGGGGCGGGTTTATCACAGATACGCAGTATTTT. Its translation: CASRGGFITDTQYF.